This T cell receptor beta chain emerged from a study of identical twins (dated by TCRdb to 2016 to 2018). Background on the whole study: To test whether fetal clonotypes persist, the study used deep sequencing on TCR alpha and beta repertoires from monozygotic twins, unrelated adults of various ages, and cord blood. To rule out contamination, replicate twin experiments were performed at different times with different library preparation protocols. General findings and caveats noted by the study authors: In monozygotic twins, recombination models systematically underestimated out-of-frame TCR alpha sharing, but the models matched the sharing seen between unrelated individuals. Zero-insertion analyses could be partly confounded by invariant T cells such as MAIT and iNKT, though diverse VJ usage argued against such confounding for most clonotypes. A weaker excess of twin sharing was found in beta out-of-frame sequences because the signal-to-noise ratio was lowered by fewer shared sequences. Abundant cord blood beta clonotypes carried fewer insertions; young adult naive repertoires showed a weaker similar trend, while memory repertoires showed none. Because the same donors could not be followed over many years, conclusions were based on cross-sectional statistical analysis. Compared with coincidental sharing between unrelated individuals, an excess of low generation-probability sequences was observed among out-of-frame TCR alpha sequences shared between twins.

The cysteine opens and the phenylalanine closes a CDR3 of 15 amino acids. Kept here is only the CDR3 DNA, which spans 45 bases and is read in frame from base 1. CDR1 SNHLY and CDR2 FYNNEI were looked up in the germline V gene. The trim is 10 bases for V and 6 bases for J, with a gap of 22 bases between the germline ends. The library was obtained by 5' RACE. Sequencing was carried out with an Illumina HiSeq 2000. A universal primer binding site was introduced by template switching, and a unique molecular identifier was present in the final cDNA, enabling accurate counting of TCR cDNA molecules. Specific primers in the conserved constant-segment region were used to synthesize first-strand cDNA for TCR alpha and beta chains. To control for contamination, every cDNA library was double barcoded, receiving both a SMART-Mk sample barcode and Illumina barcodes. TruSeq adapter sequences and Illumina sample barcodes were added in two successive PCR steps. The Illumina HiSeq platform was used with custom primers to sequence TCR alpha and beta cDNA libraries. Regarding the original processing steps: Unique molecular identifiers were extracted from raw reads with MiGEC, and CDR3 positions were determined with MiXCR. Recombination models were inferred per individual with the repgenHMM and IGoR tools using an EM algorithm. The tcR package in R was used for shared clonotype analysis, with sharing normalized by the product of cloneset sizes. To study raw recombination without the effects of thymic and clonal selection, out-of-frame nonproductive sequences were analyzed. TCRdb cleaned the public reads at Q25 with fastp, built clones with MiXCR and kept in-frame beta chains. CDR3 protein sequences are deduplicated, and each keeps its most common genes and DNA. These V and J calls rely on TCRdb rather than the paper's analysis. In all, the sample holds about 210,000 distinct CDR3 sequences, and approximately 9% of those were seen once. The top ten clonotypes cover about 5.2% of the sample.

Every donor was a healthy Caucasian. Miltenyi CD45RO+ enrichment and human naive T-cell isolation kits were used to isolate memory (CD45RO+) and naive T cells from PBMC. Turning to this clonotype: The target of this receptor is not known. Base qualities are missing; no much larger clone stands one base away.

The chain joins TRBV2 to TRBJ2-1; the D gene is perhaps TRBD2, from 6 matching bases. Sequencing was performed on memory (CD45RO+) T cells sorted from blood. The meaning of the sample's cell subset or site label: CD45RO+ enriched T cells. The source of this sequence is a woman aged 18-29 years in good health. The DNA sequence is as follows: TGTGCCACAAATCCGGGAGACTCTTATCGCAATGAGCAGTTCTTC. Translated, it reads CATNPGDSYRNEQFF. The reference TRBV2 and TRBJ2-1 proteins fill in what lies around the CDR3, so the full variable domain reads EPEVTQTPSHQVTQMGQEVILRCVPISNHLYFYWYRQILGQKVEFLVSFYNNEISEKSEIFDDQFSVERPDGSNFTLKIRSTKLEDSAMYFCATNPGDSYRNEQFFGPGTRLTVL.